These 12 T cell receptor beta chains came from one sample sequenced in a study of shared clonotypes between healthy human individuals. Some clones are missing from TCRdb's copy, which holds only in-frame ones; the method was immunoSEQ multiplex PCR. The table lists around 1.1 million clones, roughly 74% of them singletons, with roughly 0.62% in the top ten. Source material: memory CD4+ T cells from PBMCs. Subset in this sample: CD45RA-negative fraction. The receptors originated from a man aged 18 to 30 in good health. Some clones in this sample may be carry-over from other donors' samples.

This clone was recorded once. The gene calls are TRBV15 and TRBJ1-5; TRBD1 might be the D (5 bases). Germline V gene sequence: CDR1 LNHNV, CDR2 YYDKDF (reference sequence). The V and J ends lost 0 bases and 7 bases respectively, with 13 bases between them. The CDR3 extends over 15 amino acids. CDR3 sequence reads: CATSRDIRERQPQHF. The DNA of the CDR3 is TGTGCCACCAGCAGAGATATCAGGGAAAGACAGCCCCAGCATTTT.

V gene TRBV20-1 combines with J gene TRBJ1-1, with D possibly being TRBD1 (5 bases). This CDR3 has 11 residues. Germline CDR1 reads DFQATT; CDR2 reads SNEGSKA (reference sequence). The CDR3 sequence: CRGQRNTEAFF. CDR3 nucleotides: TGCAGAGGACAAAGGAACACTGAAGCTTTCTTT.

This chain links TRBV27 with TRBJ2-1, with 9 nucleotides matching TRBD2. Germline CDR1 and CDR2: MNHEY and SMNVEV (reference sequence). With 7 bases clipped from V and 9 bases from J, the junction kept 16 bases outside the gene matches. This CDR3 is built from 16 residues. The CDR3 DNA sequence: TGTGCCAGCACCGACCCACCCGGACTAGCGATCGGTGAGCAGTTCTTC. Translation: CASTDPPGLAIGEQFF.

This clone was seen a handful of times. The chain links TRBV4-1 to TRBJ2-6, with D possibly called TRBD1 or TRBD2 (6 bases each). Trimming removed 0 bases from V and 4 bases from J, with 10 bases in between. This CDR3 contains 16 residues. Germline loops: CDR1 MGHRA, CDR2 YSYEKL. CDR3 DNA: TGCGCCAGCAGCCAAGAACGGGGGCTGGGGGCCAACGTCCTGACTTTC. It yields the protein CASSQERGLGANVLTF.

This rearrangement joins TRBV10-3 to TRBJ1-1; a weak D match, TRBD1 (5 bases). The CDR3 sequence is 11 residues long. Trimming shortened V by 7 bases and J by 4 bases, and 7 bases separated the two germline ends. Germline values: CDR1 ENHRY, CDR2 SYGVKD. CDR3 loop: CAIKGSTEAFF. The CDR3 bases are TGTGCCATCAAGGGGTCCACTGAAGCTTTCTTT.

Notes on this clone: Being one base from a much bigger clone, this may be a read error. The chain couples TRBV7-9 to TRBJ2-7; D call uncertain. This CDR3 is 12 amino acids long. Trimming removed 3 bases at V and 7 bases at J, with 10 bases between. Germline V gene sequence: CDR1 SEHNR, CDR2 FQNEAQ (reference sequence). The CDR3, as DNA: TGTGCCAGCAGCTTCTGGGGTGGGGAGCAGTACTTC. Translated: CASSFWGGEQYF. The variable domain in full, completed from reference TRBV7-9 and TRBJ2-7, reads DTGVSQNPRHKITKRGQNVTFRCDPISEHNRLYWYRQTLGQGPEFLTYFQNEAQLEKSRLLSDRFSAERPKGSFSTLEIQRTEQGDSAMYLCASSFWGGEQYFGPGTRLTVT.

A note on this clone: The same CDR3 also results from other DNA sequences found in this sample. The chain has TRBV28 and TRBJ2-7; tentative D call: TRBD1 (5 bases). Germline values: CDR1 MDHEN, CDR2 SYDVKM. There are 12 residues in the CDR3. The V end was cut by 6 bases, the J end by 2 bases, with 8 bases between. CDR3 amino acids: CASRSTAYEQYF. CDR3 nucleotide sequence: TGTGCCAGCAGATCGACAGCCTACGAGCAGTACTTC. The full variable domain, completed using reference TRBV28 and TRBJ2-7, is DVKVTQSSRYLVKRTGEKVFLECVQDMDHENMFWYRQDPGLGLRLIYFSYDVKMKEKGDIPEGYSVSREKKERFSLILESASTNQTSMYLCASRSTAYEQYFGPGTRLTVT.

CDR3 sequence: CASSLRLAGIQETQYF. CDR3 bases: TGTGCCAGCAGCTTGCGGCTAGCGGGGATCCAAGAGACCCAGTACTTC. The rearrangement links TRBV5-4 to TRBJ2-5, with 9 bases fitting TRBD2. The CDR3 runs to 16 residues. The germline V gene encodes CDR1 SGHNT and CDR2 YYREEE (reference sequence). V shed 1 base, J shed 1 base, and the junction held 5 bases outside the gene matches.

The genes are TRBV20-1 and TRBJ2-1; TRBD2 aligns across 9 bases. Germline CDR1 and CDR2: DFQATT and SNEGSKA (reference sequence). The CDR3 loop spans 11 amino acids. V shed 5 bases, J shed 12 bases, and the junction held 5 bases outside the gene matches. The CDR3 DNA reads TGCAGTGCTCCTAGCGGGAACTTGCAGTTCTTC. This gives the protein CSAPSGNLQFF.

J is TRBJ2-7 and V is TRBV14; TRBD2 agrees at 8 bases. Germline trimming cut 1 base from V and 5 bases from J; bases unmatched to any gene: 4. The CDR3 sequence is 14 residues long. Germline V gene lookup returns CDR1 SGHDN and CDR2 FVKESK. The DNA for the CDR3 is TGTGCCAGCAGCCAAGCGGGAGGGATCAACGAGCAGTACTTC. It encodes CASSQAGGINEQYF.

The chain links TRBV20-1 to TRBJ2-7, with a possible D match to TRBD1 (5 bases). This CDR3 has 10 residues. Germline-derived CDR1 and CDR2 are DFQATT and SNEGSKA (reference sequence). The ends were cut back, 6 bases at V and 5 bases at J, with 8 bases in the middle. The CDR3 spells CSADINEQYF. Written as DNA, the CDR3 is TGCAGTGCGGACATTAACGAGCAGTACTTC.

This clone came up a few times. The CDR3 DNA reads TGTGCCAGCAGGGATCGGGGGCTTCACATGAACACTGAAGCTTTCTTT. Translation: CASRDRGLHMNTEAFF. The V call is TRBV9, the J call TRBJ1-1; D is possibly TRBD1 (6 bases). The CDR3 runs 16 residues. The germline V gene has CDR1 SGDLS and CDR2 YYNGEE. V was shortened by 5 bases and J by 0 bases, with 17 bases between the two germline ends.